A selection of T cell receptor beta chains follows, all from one sample in a study of shared clonotypes between healthy human individuals. TCRdb's copy holds only in-frame clones and misses some; the assay was immunoSEQ multiplex PCR. This sample yields 2 million or so clones, of which 90% to 95% are seen a single time; around 0.13% belongs to the top ten. Sequenced material: naive CD4+ T cells sorted from blood. These receptors were collected from a young man in good health. Both conserved end residues are part of each CDR3. Each record gives: D gene, J gene, V gene, CDR3 DNA, CDR3 protein. A D gene is named only where the DNA matches it firmly.

>.|TRBJ1-1|TRBV2
TGTGCCAGCAGGGCAGGCCCAATAAAAAACACTGAAGCTTTCTTT
CASRAGPIKNTEAFF
>.|TRBJ2-3|TRBV30
TGTGCCTGGAGTTTGCCCACAGATACGCAGTATTTT
CAWSLPTDTQYF
>.|TRBJ1-2|TRBV6-1
TGTGCCAGCAGTGAAAATGGGGGATATGGCTACACCTTC
CASSENGGYGYTF
>.|TRBJ2-7|TRBV29-1
TGCAGCGTTGAGGGTAGGGTCAGACGGCGGGGCCTCTCCTACGAGCAGTACTTC
CSVEGRVRRRGLSYEQYF
>TRBD1|TRBJ1-5|TRBV19
TGTGCCAGTTCCCGACAGGGTACTTTTAGCAATCAGCCCCAGCATTTT
CASSRQGTFSNQPQHF
>.|TRBJ1-2|TRBV10-2
TGCGCCAGCAGGGAGCAGGGAAAATGTATCTATGGCTACACCTTC
CASREQGKCIYGYTF
>TRBD2|TRBJ2-1|TRBV10-3
TGTGCCATCACGCCAGCGGGGGGGGACAATGAGCAGTTCTTC
CAITPAGGDNEQFF
>.|TRBJ1-1|TRBV30
TGTGCCTGGAGTGTACCCCAAACCCAGGTGAACACTGAAGCTTTCTTT
CAWSVPQTQVNTEAFF
>TRBD1|TRBJ2-7|TRBV5-4
TGTGCCAGCAGCTTGGCCGACAGGGTCCGCGGCTACGAGCAGTACTTC
CASSLADRVRGYEQYF
>.|TRBJ1-3|TRBV2
TGTGCCAGCAGTGTAGCCCACCAGGGTGGGAGCTCTGGAAACACCATATATTTT
CASSVAHQGGSSGNTIYF
>.|TRBJ1-5|TRBV27
TGTGCCAGCAGTGAATCGGGGGAGTGGGGCAATCAGCCCCAGCATTTT
CASSESGEWGNQPQHF
>.|TRBJ1-5|TRBV30
TGTGCCACCGGACAGTTAAATCAGCCCCAGCATTTT
CATGQLNQPQHF
>.|TRBJ1-6|TRBV6-1
TGTGCCAGCAGGGGCGGATCACCCCTCCACTTT
CASRGGSPLHF
>.|TRBJ1-1|TRBV5-5
TGTGCCAGCAGCTTGGGCAGGGCGAACACTGAAGCTTTCTTT
CASSLGRANTEAFF
>.|TRBJ1-1|TRBV27
TGTGCCAGCAGGTCGTTTGGAGCGGGAGAGACTGAAGCTTTCTTT
CASRSFGAGETEAFF
>TRBD1|TRBJ2-1|TRBV19
TGTGCCAGTAGCCACAGGGGGGTAGTGGTGAATGAGCAGTTCTTC
CASSHRGVVVNEQFF
>TRBD2|TRBJ2-3|TRBV7-2
TGTGCCAGCAGCTCTGGACTAGCGGGAGGAACAGATACGCAGTATTTT
CASSSGLAGGTDTQYF
>TRBD2|TRBJ2-1|TRBV7-2
TGTGCCAGCAGCTTAGGGGCGGCGGGAGACCCGTTCTTC
CASSLGAAGDPFF
>TRBD2|TRBJ2-2|TRBV7-2
TGTGCCAGCAGCTTACGCGGGAGCACGTCCGGGGAGCTGTTTTTT
CASSLRGSTSGELFF
>.|TRBJ2-7|TRBV10-1
TGCGCCAGCAGTCCCCGGGACGGTGCCTACGAGCAGTACTTC
CASSPRDGAYEQYF
>TRBD1|TRBJ2-1|TRBV6-5
TGTGCCAGCAGGTGGGGACAGGGGGTCTACAATGAGCAGTTCTTC
CASRWGQGVYNEQFF
>.|TRBJ1-4|TRBV6-1
TGTGCCAGCAGTGACGGCGGCAGACCAAATGAAAAACTGTTTTTT
CASSDGGRPNEKLFF
>TRBD2|TRBJ2-5|TRBV6-1
TGTGCCAGCACCCTGTACAGCGGGGAAGAGACCCAGTACTTC
CASTLYSGEETQYF
>TRBD1|TRBJ2-7|TRBV2
TGTGCCAGCAGAGTACTCGGGACAGATTCCTACGAGCAGTACTTC
CASRVLGTDSYEQYF
>.|TRBJ1-2|TRBV28
TGTGCCAGCAGTTTAGCGGACCCCTATGGCTACACCTTC
CASSLADPYGYTF
>.|TRBJ1-5|TRBV30
TGTGCCTGGAGTGGGCCTAATCAGCCCCAGCATTTT
CAWSGPNQPQHF